Following are 30 T cell receptor beta chains from one sample sequenced in a study of T-cell reconstitution after alpha-beta-depleted transplantation in children (dated by TCRdb to 2015 to 2016). Libraries were made using PCR. Sequencing took place on an Illumina HiSeq 2500. To normalize quantification of the TCRbeta repertoire, the TCR libraries were built with molecular barcoding that relied on unique molecular identifiers. TCRdb took the public reads, trimmed them with fastp at Q25, ran MiXCR for clone calling and kept in-frame beta chains. When rows share a CDR3 protein, they turn into one entry using the most common DNA and genes. This sample lists about 110,000 distinct CDR3 sequences; 10% were detected once. In total, the top ten clones hold around 8.5% of the sample. Sequenced here: PBMCs from the stem cell graft donor, sampled from the stem cell graft. Every receptor here comes from a human donor who donated a stem cell graft to a child with acute lymphoblastic leukemia.

In this sample, this clonotype turned up many times. The rearrangement joins TRBV7-2 to TRBJ2-3; D not certain. The CDR3 length is 13 residues. Deletions cut 5 bases from V and 5 bases from J, with 11 bases between. Germline V gene data show CDR1 as SGHTA and CDR2 as FQGNSA. CDR3 protein: CASSTSSKDTQYF. In nucleotides, the CDR3 is TGTGCCAGCAGCACAAGCAGTAAAGATACGCAGTATTTT.

This clonotype was found many times. The chain employs TRBV6-2 or TRBV6-3 and TRBJ2-7, with 9 bases that match TRBD1. The CDR3 covers 15 residues. The V gene's germline CDR1 is MNHEY and CDR2 SVGEGT. V shed 4 bases and J 2 bases; nucleotides not matched to a gene: 6. CDR3 bases: TGTGCCAGCAGTTCTGCCGGGACAGGGACCTACGAGCAGTACTTC. Translation: CASSSAGTGTYEQYF.

This clonotype occurred many times. CDR3 in DNA: TGTGCCAGCAGGGGGTCGAACGAAAAACTGTTTTTT. As protein: CASRGSNEKLFF. This sequence joins TRBV2 and TRBJ1-4; D gene unclear. Trimming took 6 bases from V and 8 from J, leaving 10 bases between them. There are 12 residues in the CDR3. Looked up from germline, CDR1 is SNHLY and CDR2 is FYNNEI.

This clonotype was seen repeatedly, ten times or more. This rearrangement joins TRBV27 to TRBJ1-1, with D maybe TRBD1 (5 bases). Trimming stripped 10 bases from V and 1 base from J, with 19 bases between. CDR3 length: 15 amino acids. Germline values: CDR1 MNHEY, CDR2 SMNVEV (reference sequence). CDR3 DNA sequence: TGTGCCACTCGACTGAACCCGGGACGGAACACTGAAGCTTTCTTT. Protein sequence: CATRLNPGRNTEAFF.

This clonotype was picked up many times. The chain couples TRBV18 to TRBJ2-3, with TRBD1 matching 7 bases. Losses at the gene ends were 7 bases for V and 5 bases for J; bases not matched to a gene: 6. Germline V lookup: CDR1 KGHSH, CDR2 LQKENI. The CDR3 is 13 residues long. CDR3 DNA: TGTGCCAGCTTCCTGACAGGGCAAGATACGCAGTATTTT. Translating it yields CASFLTGQDTQYF.

This clonotype appeared a few times. A much larger clone lies one base from this, so it may be a read error. The V call is TRBV4-1, the J call TRBJ2-7; tentative D call: TRBD1 (5 bases). Per the germline V gene, CDR1 is MGHRA and CDR2 is YSYEKL. This CDR3 comprises 15 residues. The CDR3 here is CSSSIRLTEFYEQYF. The CDR3 DNA sequence: TGCTCCAGCAGCATCCGATTGACAGAGTTCTACGAGCAGTACTTC.

This clonotype was seen repeatedly, ten times or more. The chain links TRBV3-1 to TRBJ2-5; no definite D call. The germline V gene encodes CDR1 LGHDT and CDR2 YNNKEL (reference sequence). V lost 3 bases to trimming and J lost 2 bases, with 10 bases between them. This CDR3 spans 14 amino acids. CDR3 in DNA: TGTGCCAGCAGCCATCTGCGGTCACAAGAGACCCAGTACTTC. It encodes CASSHLRSQETQYF.

This clonotype was counted ten times or more. The rearrangement joins TRBV11-3 to TRBJ2-2, with unresolved D. Germline values: CDR1 SGHNT, CDR2 YENEEA. This CDR3 region has 15 residues. V shed 1 base and J shed 5 bases, with 11 bases lying between them. The CDR3 sequence: CASSLGDYITGELFF. As DNA, the CDR3 is TGTGCCAGCAGCTTAGGGGATTACATTACCGGGGAGCTGTTTTTT.

In this sample, this clonotype turned up a few times. The V call is TRBV7-2, the J call TRBJ1-5, with TRBD1 identical over 9 bases. The CDR3 runs 15 residues. CDR1 and CDR2 (germline): SGHTA, FQGNSA. Germline trimming cut 3 bases from V and 1 base from J; bases unmatched to any gene: 1. The chain's CDR3 is CASSFGQGSNQPQHF. In DNA form, the CDR3 reads TGTGCCAGCAGCTTTGGACAGGGGAGCAATCAGCCCCAGCATTTT.

In this sample, this clonotype turned up many times. The chain recombines TRBV14 with TRBJ1-1; the D is unclear. Germline loops: CDR1 SGHDN, CDR2 FVKESK. This CDR3 has 15 residues. Deletions cut 3 bases from V and 0 bases from J, with 11 bases between. CDR3 residues: CASSQTQAMNTEAFF. CDR3 in DNA: TGTGCCAGCAGCCAGACGCAAGCGATGAACACTGAAGCTTTCTTT.

Ten or more counts support this clonotype. The chain has TRBV5-5 and TRBJ2-5, with D possibly matching TRBD1 (7 bases). Germline values: CDR1 SGHKS, CDR2 YYEKEE (reference sequence). V was pared by 4 bases and J by 4 bases, with 14 bases between. This CDR3 has 14 residues. In nucleotides, the CDR3 is TGTGCCAGCAGCCTCCAGGGGGGCCCAGAGACCCAGTACTTC. This sequence encodes CASSLQGGPETQYF.

This clonotype was seen at least ten times. This chain connects TRBV7-8 to TRBJ1-5; no firm D call. Between the trimmed V and J ends, which lost 2 bases and 6 bases, there was a span of 14 bases. From germline, CDR1 is SGHVS and CDR2 FQNEAQ. CDR3 length: 15 residues. CDR3 sequence: CASSLLQGPSQPQHF. The CDR3 DNA reads as TGTGCCAGCAGCTTATTACAAGGGCCGAGTCAGCCCCAGCATTTT.

Of note for this clonotype: The junction shows a germline mismatch at one end, possibly a read error. This rearrangement joins TRBV28 to TRBJ2-1; D not certain. The CDR3 contains 14 residues. Germline V gene sequence: CDR1 MDHEN, CDR2 SYDVKM. The CDR3 protein is CAMSPGRLCSPWVF. In nucleotides, the CDR3 is TGTGCCATGAGCCCCGGGCGCCTCTGCTCCCCGTGGGTCTTC.

This clonotype was found a few times. This chain connects TRBV5-8 to TRBJ1-1; 8 bases map to TRBD1. Germline V gene sequence: CDR1 SGHTS, CDR2 YDEGEE. The trim removed 5 bases at V and 1 base at J, leaving 7 bases unmatched. The CDR3 is made up of 15 amino acids. CDR3 DNA sequence: TGTGCCAGCAGACCCCGGACAGGGAAGAACACTGAAGCTTTCTTT. This codes for CASRPRTGKNTEAFF.

This clonotype was detected many times. The rearrangement links TRBV18 to TRBJ2-7, with D perhaps matching TRBD1 (5 bases). This CDR3 has 14 amino acids. Between the trimmed V and J ends, which lost 3 bases and 3 bases, there was a span of 12 bases. Germline V gene data show CDR1 as KGHSH and CDR2 as LQKENI. In DNA form, the CDR3 reads TGTGCCAGCTCACCTGGGGCGCAGGGCTACGAGCAGTACTTC. Translating it yields CASSPGAQGYEQYF.

This clonotype has more than one count but fewer than ten. The rearrangement uses TRBV7-6 and TRBJ1-5; D remains ambiguous. V lost 2 bases and J lost 4, with 9 bases in between. The germline V gene encodes CDR1 SGHVS and CDR2 FNYEAQ. The CDR3 has 14 residues. For the CDR3, the DNA is TGTGCCAGCAGCTTATTTCAGGATAATCAGCCCCAGCATTTT. Translating gives CASSLFQDNQPQHF.

This clonotype was counted many times. The rearrangement uses TRBV7-9 and TRBJ2-7; D remains unclear. V dropped 1 base and J dropped 1 base, with 5 bases sitting between them. The V gene's germline CDR1 is SEHNR and CDR2 FQNEAQ (reference sequence). This CDR3 is built from 13 residues. The CDR3 sequence: CASSLERSYEQYF. DNA for the CDR3: TGTGCCAGCAGCTTAGAACGGTCCTACGAGCAGTACTTC. The full variable domain, rest sourced from reference TRBV7-9 and TRBJ2-7, is DTGVSQNPRHKITKRGQNVTFRCDPISEHNRLYWYRQTLGQGPEFLTYFQNEAQLEKSRLLSDRFSAERPKGSFSTLEIQRTEQGDSAMYLCASSLERSYEQYFGPGTRLTVT.

This clonotype has a count of ten or more. This rearrangement joins TRBV12-3 or TRBV12-4 to TRBJ1-2, with D unclear. Trimming removed 5 bases from V and 1 base from J, with 14 bases in between. This CDR3 spans 15 amino acids. The chain's CDR3 is CASSPGRRDNYGYTF. The DNA of the CDR3 is TGTGCCAGCAGTCCCGGACGGCGAGATAACTATGGCTACACCTTC.

At least ten counts were recorded for this clonotype. CDR3 nucleotide sequence: TGCAGTGCTAGAGCGGCTGCCTACAATGAGCAGTTCTTC. Translated: CSARAAAYNEQFF. The rearrangement uses TRBV20-1 and TRBJ2-1, with D unresolved. This CDR3 spans 13 amino acids. Between the trimmed V and J ends, which lost 1 base and 2 bases, there was a span of 6 bases. Per the germline V gene, CDR1 is DFQATT and CDR2 is SNEGSKA (reference sequence).

The chain carries TRBV19 and TRBJ2-2; D remains ambiguous. The CDR3 covers 16 residues. Trimming removed 3 bases at V and 3 bases at J, with 14 bases between. Germline-derived CDR1 and CDR2 are LNHDA and SQIVND (reference sequence). The CDR3 region is CASSMAPQLYTGELFF. DNA of the CDR3: TGTGCCAGTAGTATGGCCCCTCAGTTATACACCGGGGAGCTGTTTTTT.

This clonotype was seen ten or more times. The chain employs TRBV12-3 or TRBV12-4 and TRBJ1-6; D is ambiguous. Trimming stripped 6 bases from V and 0 bases from J, with 12 bases between. The CDR3 runs 16 residues. The DNA for the CDR3 is TGTGCCAGCAGCATGGTCCGGCCCTCCTATAATTCACCCCTCCACTTT. This gives the protein CASSMVRPSYNSPLHF.

This clonotype appeared many times. The genes are TRBV20-1 and TRBJ1-5, with 7 positions matching TRBD1. This CDR3 has 12 amino acids. V lost 7 bases, J lost 7 bases, and 7 bases stayed unmatched. CDR1 and CDR2 from the germline V gene are DFQATT and SNEGSKA (reference sequence). The CDR3 DNA sequence: TGCAGTGTCGGAGAGGGGGCACAGCCCCAGCATTTT. This sequence encodes CSVGEGAQPQHF.

This clonotype was recorded a few times. The chain uses TRBV7-3 and TRBJ2-1; no clear D gene. The V and J ends lost 4 bases and 5 bases respectively, with 18 bases between them. The CDR3 length is 16 residues. Germline loops: CDR1 SGHTA, CDR2 FQGTGA. The CDR3 nucleotides read TGTGCCAGCAGCTCACCTCCCCCGAGCAGTAACAATGAGCAGTTCTTC. This encodes CASSSPPPSSNNEQFF.

Remarks on this clonotype: Germline is not matched at one junction end, which may reflect a read error. This chain uses TRBV11-2 with TRBJ2-7, with 7 nucleotides matching TRBD2. This CDR3 is 16 amino acids long. From germline, CDR1 is SGHAT and CDR2 FQNNGV. CDR3 in amino acids: CASSSWGLQDGYKQYF. The CDR3, as DNA: TGTGCCAGCAGCTCCTGGGGACTACAGGACGGCTACAAGCAGTACTTC.

This clonotype has ten or more counts. This chain connects TRBV28 to TRBJ2-7, with TRBD1 matching 9 bases. CDR3 size: 14 residues. Germline V gene lookup returns CDR1 MDHEN and CDR2 SYDVKM. The ends lost 6 bases at V and 1 base at J; junction bases unmatched: 4. Here the CDR3 DNA reads TGTGCCAGCAGGTGGGACAGGGTATCCTACGAGCAGTACTTC. Protein: CASRWDRVSYEQYF.

This clonotype has ten or more counts. The rearrangement links TRBV5-1 to TRBJ2-5; TRBD1 might be the D (8 bases). The ends were cut back, 2 bases at V and 2 bases at J, with 16 bases in the middle. Germline CDR1 SGHRS, CDR2 YFSETQ. The CDR3 runs to 16 residues. CDR3 DNA: TGCGCCAGCAGCTTCGGACAGGGAGGGGGGCAAGAGACCCAGTACTTC. Translated: CASSFGQGGGQETQYF.

This clonotype appeared many times. The chain employs TRBV5-1 and TRBJ2-7, with D unresolved. From germline, CDR1 is SGHRS and CDR2 YFSETQ. This CDR3 spans 14 amino acids. Between the trimmed V and J ends, which lost 4 bases and 0 bases, there was a span of 11 bases. Written as DNA, the CDR3 is TGCGCCAGCAGCAGCGAACATCGCTCCTACGAGCAGTACTTC. Its translation is CASSSEHRSYEQYF. Drawing the rest from reference TRBV5-1 and TRBJ2-7, the complete variable domain is KAGVTQTPRYLIKTRGQQVTLSCSPISGHRSVSWYQQTPGQGLQFLFEYFSETQRNKGNFPGRFSGRQFSNSRSEMNVSTLELGDSALYLCASSSEHRSYEQYFGPGTRLTVT.

This clonotype was detected ten times or more. The rearrangement links TRBV11-1 to TRBJ2-7; D not certain. This CDR3 has 15 amino acids. Germline lookup yields CDR1 SGHAT and CDR2 FQDESV (reference sequence). Trimming left V 1 base short and J 2 bases short, with 12 bases between. The CDR3 DNA sequence: TGTGCCAGCAGCTTAGGTCCTCGGGCGGCCTACGAGCAGTACTTC. Translated, it gives CASSLGPRAAYEQYF.

This clonotype has at least ten counts. The rearrangement links TRBV7-6 to TRBJ2-3; 10 nucleotides align to TRBD1. Per the germline V gene, CDR1 is SGHVS and CDR2 is FNYEAQ. CDR3 length: 17 residues. V shed 5 bases, J shed 2 bases, and the junction held 10 bases outside the gene matches. The chain's CDR3 is CASSHRGTGANTDTQYF. CDR3 sequence (DNA): TGTGCCAGCAGCCACAGGGGGACAGGGGCCAACACAGATACGCAGTATTTT.

Of note for this clonotype: A much larger clone differs from this one at a single base, so this may be a read error. The rearrangement links TRBV6-2 or TRBV6-3 to TRBJ2-7, with a tentative D call TRBD2 (5 bases). The CDR3 runs to 11 residues. CDR1 and CDR2 from the germline V gene are MNHEY and SVGEGT. Here the CDR3 DNA reads TGTGCCTCCAGCGGTTACTACGAGCGGTACTTC. Protein sequence: CASSGYYERYF.